The rows below give T cell receptor beta chains drawn from one sample of a study of blood T cells in healthy people across ages. Using its own MiXCR run on the 5' RACE reads, TCRdb lists one record per CDR3 protein. The sample holds roughly 410,000 distinct CDR3 sequences, 45% to 65% seen once. Source material: blood. These receptors were obtained from a man in his 60s in good health. The CDR3 runs from the conserved cysteine through the conserved F or W. Fields, in order: clone size, V gene, D gene, J gene, CDR3 DNA, CDR3 protein. D genes are given only for firm matches. Where a row states a size, it is once, few, many or the class of an expanded clone; other rows omit it.

clone size: few
V gene: TRBV20-1
D gene: .
J gene: TRBJ1-2
CDR3 DNA: TGCAGTGCTAGGTCCAGGGGCAGTGGCTATGGCTACACCTTC
CDR3 protein: CSARSRGSGYGYTF

clone size: .
V gene: TRBV12-3/TRBV12-4
D gene: .
J gene: TRBJ2-7
CDR3 DNA: TGTGCCGGCAGTTTACCCCCGAAGTCCACAGGGCGGGAGCAGTACTTC
CDR3 protein: CAGSLPPKSTGREQYF

clone size: few
V gene: TRBV15
D gene: .
J gene: TRBJ2-1
CDR3 DNA: TGTGCCACCAGCAGAGGCACGAGCTCCTACAATGAGCAGTTCTTC
CDR3 protein: CATSRGTSSYNEQFF

clone size: few
V gene: TRBV4-2
D gene: TRBD2
J gene: TRBJ2-5
CDR3 DNA: TGTGCCAGCAGCCAAGTGGCTAGCGGGAGAGAGACCCAGTACTTC
CDR3 protein: CASSQVASGRETQYF

clone size: .
V gene: TRBV20-1
D gene: TRBD1
J gene: TRBJ1-2
CDR3 DNA: TGCAGTGCTTTCGGGGGACAGGGCTATGGCTACACCTTC
CDR3 protein: CSAFGGQGYGYTF

clone size: .
V gene: TRBV5-1
D gene: .
J gene: TRBJ2-7
CDR3 DNA: TGCGCCGGCACCATTTCGGACGGGTACGAGCAGTACTTC
CDR3 protein: CAGTISDGYEQYF

clone size: .
V gene: TRBV6-5
D gene: .
J gene: TRBJ2-5
CDR3 DNA: TGTGCCAGCAGACTCGGACACCGCCAAGAGACCCAGTACTTC
CDR3 protein: CASRLGHRQETQYF

clone size: once
V gene: TRBV3-1
D gene: TRBD1
J gene: TRBJ1-4
CDR3 DNA: TGTGCCAGCAGCCAAGATCGACGAACCCGGACAGGGCGTGAAAAACTGTTTTTT
CDR3 protein: CASSQDRRTRTGREKLFF

clone size: .
V gene: TRBV4-2
D gene: .
J gene: TRBJ1-5
CDR3 DNA: TGTGCCAGCAGCGCCGACAGAAATGGGAATCAGCCCCAGCATTTT
CDR3 protein: CASSADRNGNQPQHF

clone size: .
V gene: TRBV7-9
D gene: TRBD1
J gene: TRBJ1-2
CDR3 DNA: TGTGCCAGCAGCCCCTTGACAGGGGGATATGGCTACACCTTC
CDR3 protein: CASSPLTGGYGYTF

clone size: many
V gene: TRBV30
D gene: .
J gene: TRBJ2-1
CDR3 DNA: TGTGCCTGGAGTGTCCAGGGGGGTTCCTACAATGAGCAGTTCTTC
CDR3 protein: CAWSVQGGSYNEQFF

clone size: .
V gene: TRBV14
D gene: .
J gene: TRBJ2-5
CDR3 DNA: TGTGCCAGCAGCCAAGCTATCGGATCCGGGTCCCAAGAGACCCAGTACTTC
CDR3 protein: CASSQAIGSGSQETQYF

clone size: .
V gene: TRBV20-1
D gene: TRBD2
J gene: TRBJ2-5
CDR3 DNA: TGCAGTGCCACCTTCCCTAGCGGAACACTCGGGGAGACCCAGTACTTC
CDR3 protein: CSATFPSGTLGETQYF

clone size: few
V gene: TRBV20-1
D gene: .
J gene: TRBJ2-7
CDR3 DNA: TGCAGTGCTCTGGACCCAGATCGCGACGAGCAGTACTTC
CDR3 protein: CSALDPDRDEQYF

clone size: .
V gene: TRBV10-1
D gene: TRBD2
J gene: TRBJ2-3
CDR3 DNA: TGCGCCAGCAGTGAGACTAGCGGGGGGGCCACAGATACGCAGTATTTT
CDR3 protein: CASSETSGGATDTQYF

clone size: .
V gene: TRBV18
D gene: TRBD1
J gene: TRBJ1-2
CDR3 DNA: TGTGCCAGCTCACCGAGGACAGGGAGGCATGGCTACACCTTC
CDR3 protein: CASSPRTGRHGYTF

clone size: .
V gene: TRBV24-1
D gene: .
J gene: TRBJ2-1
CDR3 DNA: TGTGCCACCAGCCCGGATAACTACGAGCAGTTCTTC
CDR3 protein: CATSPDNYEQFF

clone size: .
V gene: TRBV7-9
D gene: .
J gene: TRBJ2-6
CDR3 DNA: TGTGCCAGCTACCGGGGCGTAGCTGGGGCCAACGTCCTGACTTTC
CDR3 protein: CASYRGVAGANVLTF

clone size: many
V gene: TRBV10-3
D gene: TRBD2
J gene: TRBJ2-7
CDR3 DNA: TGTGCCATCAGGCCACCGAGCGGGAACGAGCAGTACTTC
CDR3 protein: CAIRPPSGNEQYF

clone size: .
V gene: TRBV6-5
D gene: .
J gene: TRBJ1-5
CDR3 DNA: TGTGCCAGCAGTTACTCCAGCGGTCCGCCCCAGCATTTT
CDR3 protein: CASSYSSGPPQHF

clone size: .
V gene: TRBV20-1
D gene: .
J gene: TRBJ2-1
CDR3 DNA: TGCAGTGCTCTCAACCTGGGGCCTTACAATGAGCAGTTCTTC
CDR3 protein: CSALNLGPYNEQFF

clone size: .
V gene: TRBV29-1
D gene: TRBD2
J gene: TRBJ2-5
CDR3 DNA: TGCAGCGTTGAAGAGAGACTAGCGGAAGAGACCCAGTACTTC
CDR3 protein: CSVEERLAEETQYF

clone size: once
V gene: TRBV9
D gene: TRBD2
J gene: TRBJ2-1
CDR3 DNA: TGTGCCAGCAGCGCAGCTCTAGCGGAGTACAATGAGCAGTTCTTC
CDR3 protein: CASSAALAEYNEQFF

clone size: .
V gene: TRBV6-1
D gene: .
J gene: TRBJ2-7
CDR3 DNA: TGTGCCAGCAGTGCCCCCGGGGCCTACGAGCAGTACTTC
CDR3 protein: CASSAPGAYEQYF

clone size: .
V gene: TRBV28
D gene: TRBD1
J gene: TRBJ1-2
CDR3 DNA: TGTGCCAGCAGACCCAATCTGGACAGGGAGAATGGCTACACCTTC
CDR3 protein: CASRPNLDRENGYTF

clone size: few
V gene: TRBV21-1
D gene: .
J gene: TRBJ1-2
CDR3 DNA: TGTGCCAGACGACAGACCTATGGCTACACCTTC
CDR3 protein: CARRQTYGYTF

clone size: .
V gene: TRBV2
D gene: TRBD1
J gene: TRBJ1-2
CDR3 DNA: TGTGCCAGCAGTGAAGGACAGGGCCCCTATGGCTACACCTTC
CDR3 protein: CASSEGQGPYGYTF